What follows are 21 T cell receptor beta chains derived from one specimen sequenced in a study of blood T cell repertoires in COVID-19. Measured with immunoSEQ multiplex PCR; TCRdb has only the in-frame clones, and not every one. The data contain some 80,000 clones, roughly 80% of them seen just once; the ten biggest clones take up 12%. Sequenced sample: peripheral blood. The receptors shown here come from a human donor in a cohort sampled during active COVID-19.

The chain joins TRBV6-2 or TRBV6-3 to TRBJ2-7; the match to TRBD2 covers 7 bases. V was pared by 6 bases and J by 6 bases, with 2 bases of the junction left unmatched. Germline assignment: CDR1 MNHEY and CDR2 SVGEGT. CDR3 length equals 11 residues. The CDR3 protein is CASSRGGEQYF. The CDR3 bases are TGTGCCAGCAGCCGCGGGGGCGAGCAGTACTTC.

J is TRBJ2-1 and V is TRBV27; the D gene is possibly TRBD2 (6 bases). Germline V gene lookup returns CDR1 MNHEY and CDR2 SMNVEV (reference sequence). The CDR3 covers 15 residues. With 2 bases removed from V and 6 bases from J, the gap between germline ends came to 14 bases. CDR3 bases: TGTGCCAGCAGTTTAAGGGCTAGCGTCCCCAATGAGCAGTTCTTC. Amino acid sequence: CASSLRASVPNEQFF.

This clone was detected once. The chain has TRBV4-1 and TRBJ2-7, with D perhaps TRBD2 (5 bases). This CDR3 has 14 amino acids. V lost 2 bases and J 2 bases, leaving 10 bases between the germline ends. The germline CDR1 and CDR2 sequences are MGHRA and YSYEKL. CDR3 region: CASSQTTGTYEQYF. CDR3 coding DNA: TGCGCCAGCAGCCAAACGACGGGAACCTACGAGCAGTACTTC.

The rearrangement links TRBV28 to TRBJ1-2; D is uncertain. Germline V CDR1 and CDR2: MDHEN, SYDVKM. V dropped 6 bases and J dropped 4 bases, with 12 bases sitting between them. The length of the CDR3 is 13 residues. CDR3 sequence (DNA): TGTGCCAGCAGCAACGTGGAGGGCTATGGCTACACCTTC. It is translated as CASSNVEGYGYTF.

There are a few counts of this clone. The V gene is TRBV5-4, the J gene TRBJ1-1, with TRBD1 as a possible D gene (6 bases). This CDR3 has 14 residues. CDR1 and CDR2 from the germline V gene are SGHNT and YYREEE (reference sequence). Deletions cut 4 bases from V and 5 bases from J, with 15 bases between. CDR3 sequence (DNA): TGTGCCAGCAGCCGTAGGGGGATTTGGACTGAAGCTTTCTTT. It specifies CASSRRGIWTEAFF.

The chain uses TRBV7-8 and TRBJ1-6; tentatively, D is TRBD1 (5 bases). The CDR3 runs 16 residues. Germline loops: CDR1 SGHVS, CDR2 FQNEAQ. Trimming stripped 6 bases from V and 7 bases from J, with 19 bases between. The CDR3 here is CASSTQGAVGNSPLHF. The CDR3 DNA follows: TGTGCCAGCAGTACCCAAGGGGCCGTTGGGAATTCACCCCTCCACTTT.

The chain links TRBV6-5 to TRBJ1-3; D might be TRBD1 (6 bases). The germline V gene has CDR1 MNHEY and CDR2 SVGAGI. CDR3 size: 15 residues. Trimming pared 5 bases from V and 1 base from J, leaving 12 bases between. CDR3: CASSPRGISGNTIYF. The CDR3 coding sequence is TGTGCCAGCAGTCCAAGGGGGATTTCTGGAAACACCATATATTTT.

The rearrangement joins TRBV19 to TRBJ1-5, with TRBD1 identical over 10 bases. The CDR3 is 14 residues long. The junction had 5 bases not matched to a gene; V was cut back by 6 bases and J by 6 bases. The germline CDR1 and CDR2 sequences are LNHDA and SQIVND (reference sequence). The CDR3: CASRAGQGVQPQHF. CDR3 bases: TGTGCCAGTAGAGCAGGACAGGGGGTTCAGCCCCAGCATTTT.

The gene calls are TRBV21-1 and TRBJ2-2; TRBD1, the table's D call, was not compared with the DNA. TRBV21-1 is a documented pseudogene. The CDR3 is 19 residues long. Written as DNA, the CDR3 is TGTGCCAGCAGCAAAGCGCCCATTACGGGACAGGGAACGGCAGAGGAGCTGTTTTTT. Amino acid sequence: CASSKAPITGQGTAEELFF.

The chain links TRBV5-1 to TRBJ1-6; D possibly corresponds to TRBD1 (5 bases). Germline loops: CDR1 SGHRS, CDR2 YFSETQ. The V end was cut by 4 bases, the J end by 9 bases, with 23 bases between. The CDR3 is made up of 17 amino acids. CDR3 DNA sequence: TGCGCCAGCAGCGAGAACCCCCCGCGTACAGGTGGTTCACCCCTCCACTTT. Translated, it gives CASSENPPRTGGSPLHF.

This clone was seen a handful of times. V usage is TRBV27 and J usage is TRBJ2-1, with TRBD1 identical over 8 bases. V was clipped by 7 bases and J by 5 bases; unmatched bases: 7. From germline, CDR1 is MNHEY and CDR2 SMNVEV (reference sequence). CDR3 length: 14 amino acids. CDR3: CASTLQGVNNEQFF. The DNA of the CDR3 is TGTGCCAGCACCTTACAGGGGGTCAACAATGAGCAGTTCTTC.

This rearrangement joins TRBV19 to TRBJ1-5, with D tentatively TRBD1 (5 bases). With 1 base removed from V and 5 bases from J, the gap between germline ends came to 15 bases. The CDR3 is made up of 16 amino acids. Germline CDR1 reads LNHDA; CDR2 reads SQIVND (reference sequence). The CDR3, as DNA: TGTGCCAGTAGTATAGCATCGCGACAGCGATATCAGCCCCAGCATTTT. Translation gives CASSIASRQRYQPQHF.

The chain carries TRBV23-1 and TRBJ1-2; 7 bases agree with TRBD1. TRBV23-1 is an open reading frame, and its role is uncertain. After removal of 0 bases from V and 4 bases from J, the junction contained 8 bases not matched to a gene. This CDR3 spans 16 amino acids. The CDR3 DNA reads TGCGCCAGCAGTCAATCGTTAAGGGGGCGGGGCTATGGCTACACCTTC. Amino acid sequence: CASSQSLRGRGYGYTF.

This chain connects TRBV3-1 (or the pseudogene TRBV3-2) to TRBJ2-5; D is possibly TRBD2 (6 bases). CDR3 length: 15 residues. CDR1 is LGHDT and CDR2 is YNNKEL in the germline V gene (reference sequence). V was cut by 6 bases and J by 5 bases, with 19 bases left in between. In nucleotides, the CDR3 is TGTGCCAGCAGGGAGGCCGGCGGGGCATTGGAGACCCAGTACTTC. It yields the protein CASREAGGALETQYF.

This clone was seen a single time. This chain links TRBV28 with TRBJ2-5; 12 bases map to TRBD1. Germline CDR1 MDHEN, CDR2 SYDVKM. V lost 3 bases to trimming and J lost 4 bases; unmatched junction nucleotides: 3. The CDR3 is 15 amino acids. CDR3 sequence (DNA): TGTGCCAGCAGTTTTCCGGGACAGGGGGCAGAGACCCAGTACTTC. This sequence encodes CASSFPGQGAETQYF.

DNA of the CDR3: TGTGCCAGCTCCTGGGAGGGAGGTTTTAATTCACCCCTCCACTTT. Its translation: CASSWEGGFNSPLHF. This rearrangement joins TRBV6-5 to TRBJ1-6; D unclear. The CDR3 spans 15 residues. Germline lookup yields CDR1 MNHEY and CDR2 SVGAGI. V was cut by 8 bases and J by 6 bases, with 17 bases left in between.

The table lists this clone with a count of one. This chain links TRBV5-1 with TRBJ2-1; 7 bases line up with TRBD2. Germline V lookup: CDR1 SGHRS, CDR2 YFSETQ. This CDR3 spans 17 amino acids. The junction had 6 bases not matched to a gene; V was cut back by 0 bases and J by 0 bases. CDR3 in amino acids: CASSLVGSGRSYNEQFF. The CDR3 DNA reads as TGCGCCAGCAGCTTGGTTGGTAGCGGGCGCTCCTACAATGAGCAGTTCTTC.

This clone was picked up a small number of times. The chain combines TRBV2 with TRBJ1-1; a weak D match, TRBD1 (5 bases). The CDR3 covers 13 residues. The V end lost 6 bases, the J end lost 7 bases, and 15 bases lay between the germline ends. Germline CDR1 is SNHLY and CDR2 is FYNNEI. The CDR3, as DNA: TGTGCCAGCAGGAGATTGACAGATATTGAAGCTTTCTTT. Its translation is CASRRLTDIEAFF.

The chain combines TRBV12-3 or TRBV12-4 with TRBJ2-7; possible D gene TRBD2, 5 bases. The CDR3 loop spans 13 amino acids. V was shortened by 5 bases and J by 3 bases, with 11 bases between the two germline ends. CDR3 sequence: CASSQGLNYEQYF. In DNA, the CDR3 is TGTGCCAGCAGTCAAGGACTGAACTACGAGCAGTACTTC.

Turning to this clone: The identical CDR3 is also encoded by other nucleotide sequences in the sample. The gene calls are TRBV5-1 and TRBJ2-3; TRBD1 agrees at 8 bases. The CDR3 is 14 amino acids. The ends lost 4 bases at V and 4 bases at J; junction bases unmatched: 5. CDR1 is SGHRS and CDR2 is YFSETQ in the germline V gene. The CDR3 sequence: CASSPGQGPDTQYF. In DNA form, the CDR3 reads TGCGCCAGCAGCCCCGGACAGGGCCCAGATACGCAGTATTTT.

The CDR3 nucleotides are TGTGCCAGCTGCAGGACTCACACCGGGGAGCTGTTTTTT. Protein product: CASCRTHTGELFF. The V and J genes are TRBV2 and TRBJ2-2; D is possibly TRBD2 (5 bases). CDR1 is SNHLY, CDR2 FYNNEI, per germline. This CDR3 region has 13 residues. Trimming pared 8 bases from V and 3 bases from J, leaving 10 bases between.